This T cell receptor (beta chain) is from a study of blood T cells in healthy people across ages. Study-level background: Using template switching, researchers captured about one barcoded beta molecule for each two T cells.

Notes on this clonotype: Its specificity is not known.

Germline CDR1 MNHNS, CDR2 SASEGT. The J segment lost 6 bases and the V segment lost 0 bases, leaving 5 bases of the junction unmatched. CDR3 length: 16 residues. Findings of the study overall: It was not known whether donors were CMV positive (a possible confounder of expanded clonotype changes).

A second roughly 7 to 11 cycle PCR used barcoded and J-beta primers. TCRdb used MiXCR to reprocess the 5' RACE reads, holding one entry per CDR3 protein. There are 550,000 to 700,000 distinct CDR3 sequences in the sample; roughly a quarter occur only once, and about 18% lies in the top ten. Sequenced: blood. The chain is built from TRBV6-1 and TRBJ1-6; 7 nucleotides agree with TRBD1. The receptor was isolated from a woman in her seventies in good health. CDR3 in amino acids: CASSEAAGTVNSPLHF. For the CDR3, the DNA is TGTGCCAGCAGTGAAGCGGCCGGGACAGTTAATTCACCCCTCCACTTT.